This entry concerns a single T cell receptor beta chain. This sample is drawn from a study of radiotherapy plus CTLA-4 blockade in lung cancer. Method: immunoSEQ multiplex PCR; TCRdb's copy keeps in-frame clones and lacks some. The data show about 39,000 clones, nearly 80% seen once. Germline-derived CDR1 and CDR2 are SQVTM and ANQGSEA. V was shortened by 7 bases and J by 6 bases, with 24 bases between the two germline ends. This CDR3 is 15 amino acids long. The sample was peripheral blood, taken from a patient treated with radiotherapy plus ipilimumab. The receptor's source is a human donor with non-small cell lung cancer that progressed on radiotherapy plus ipilimumab. The chain combines TRBV29-1 with TRBJ1-1, with a weak D call TRBD1 (6 bases). This chain's CDR3 is CSAQPPGGAWAEAFF. The CDR3 coding sequence is TGCAGCGCTCAACCTCCGGGGGGGGCATGGGCTGAAGCTTTCTTT.